This entry lists 10 T cell receptor beta chains sequenced from one sample in a study of cytomegalovirus exposure and HLA in healthy donors. This PCR relied on a set of 60 Vbeta primers and 13 Jbeta primers. The assay was immunoSEQ multiplex PCR, and TCRdb's table has in-frame clones only and misses some. The sample has about 96,000 clones; about four fifths are singletons. Sequencing was carried out using PBMCs. Receptors originate from a woman in her 70s in good health and CMV-seropositive.

The chain carries TRBV7-9 and TRBJ2-5; 11 bases map to TRBD2. Germline CDR1 is SEHNR and CDR2 is FQNEAQ (reference sequence). The V and J ends lost 6 bases and 0 bases, in that order; junction bases with no gene match: 6. This CDR3 has 16 amino acids. The CDR3 bases are TGTGCCAGCAGGCCCCCTAGCGGGGGGAACCAAGAGACCCAGTACTTC. Amino acid sequence: CASRPPSGGNQETQYF.

V and J are TRBV9 and TRBJ2-7, with 7 bases lining up with TRBD2. CDR3 size: 15 residues. J gave up 4 bases and V 0 bases, and 7 bases lay outside the gene matches. Per germline, CDR1 SGDLS and CDR2 YYNGEE. CDR3 nucleotide sequence: TGTGCCAGCAGCGTAGCTTGGGACTACAGATACGAGCAGTACTTC. Translated, it gives CASSVAWDYRYEQYF. Looking up the rest from reference TRBV9 and TRBJ2-7 gives the full variable domain: DSGVTQTPKHLITATGQRVTLRCSPRSGDLSVYWYQQSLDQGLQFLIQYYNGEERAKGNILERFSAQQFPDLHSELNLSSLELGDSALYFCASSVAWDYRYEQYFGPGTRLTVT.

The chain is built from TRBV5-1 and TRBJ2-3; no firm D call. From germline, CDR1 is SGHRS and CDR2 YFSETQ. The CDR3 runs to 15 residues. Trimming shortened V by 1 base and J by 2 bases, and 11 bases separated the two germline ends. CDR3 amino acids: CASSLQSPNTDTQYF. CDR3 in DNA: TGCGCCAGCAGCTTGCAGTCACCAAACACAGATACGCAGTATTTT.

This clone occurred a few times. The CDR3 protein is CASSSGGSYEQYF. The CDR3 DNA reads TGTGCCAGCAGCTCAGGGGGATCCTACGAGCAGTACTTC. The genes are TRBV7-2 and TRBJ2-7; TRBD1 aligns across 7 bases. V shed 4 bases and J 1 base; nucleotides not matched to a gene: 1. This CDR3 comprises 13 residues. CDR1 SGHTA and CDR2 FQGNSA come from the germline V gene.

This clone was detected once. The V call is TRBV5-6, the J call TRBJ2-2, with D maybe TRBD2 (6 bases). V was trimmed by 0 bases and J by 6 bases, leaving 12 bases between them. Germline V gene sequence: CDR1 SGHDT, CDR2 YYEEEE. The CDR3 sequence is 15 residues long. Here the CDR3 reads CASSLVGWGAGELFF. As DNA, the CDR3 is TGTGCCAGCAGCTTGGTCGGATGGGGGGCCGGGGAGCTGTTTTTT.

Only a few counts were recorded for this clone. The gene calls are TRBV21-1 and TRBJ2-7; the table's D gene call, TRBD2, was not cross checked with the DNA. TRBV21-1 is tagged as a pseudogene. CDR3 length: 15 amino acids. CDR3 DNA sequence: TGTGCCAGCAGCAATCCGGCAGCGCTCTCCTACGAGCAGTACTTC. This codes for CASSNPAALSYEQYF.

The J gene is TRBJ2-7, the V gene TRBV21-1; the table gives TRBD2 as D, unverified against the DNA. TRBV21-1 is shown as a pseudogene. The CDR3 has 18 residues. The CDR3 DNA reads TGTGCCAGCAGCAAAGACAACCTACTAGCGGGGGGGCACTACGAGCAGTACTTC. Encoded protein: CASSKDNLLAGGHYEQYF.

This clone was seen a single time. V usage is TRBV18 and J usage is TRBJ1-1; the D gene is possibly TRBD1 (6 bases). CDR1 and CDR2 (germline): KGHSH, LQKENI. CDR3 size: 15 residues. Trimming cost V 2 bases and J 6 bases, with 16 bases left between them. In nucleotides, the CDR3 is TGTGCCAGCTCACCAAGGGCGAAACAGGGTCCTGAAGCTTTCTTT. Translated, it gives CASSPRAKQGPEAFF. The complete variable domain, with remaining parts taken from reference TRBV18 and TRBJ1-1, reads NAGVMQNPRHLVRRRGQEARLRCSPMKGHSHVYWYRQLPEEGLKFMVYLQKENIIDESGMPKERFSAEFPKEGPSILRIQQVVRGDSAAYFCASSPRAKQGPEAFFGQGTRLTVV.

V usage is TRBV15 and J usage is TRBJ2-7, with D hard to call. Germline loops: CDR1 LNHNV, CDR2 YYDKDF (reference sequence). V dropped 0 bases and J dropped 5 bases, with 2 bases sitting between them. CDR3 length: 11 residues. The CDR3 loop is CATSRDNEQYF. The CDR3 nucleotides read TGTGCCACCAGCAGAGATAACGAGCAGTACTTC.

This rearrangement joins TRBV18 to TRBJ2-6; D is perhaps TRBD1 (5 bases). Germline V gene sequence: CDR1 KGHSH, CDR2 LQKENI. The V end was cut by 3 bases, the J end by 2 bases, with 8 bases between. The CDR3 is 15 amino acids. The CDR3 reads CASSPQGPGANVLTF. The CDR3 coding sequence is TGTGCCAGCTCACCTCAGGGCCCTGGGGCCAACGTCCTGACTTTC.